This TCR beta chain appears in the sequencing data of a study of beta chain features in type 1 diabetes. Whole-study context: Healthy donors and patients had similar age, gender and cell yields.

Notes on the study in general: In every one of the four CD4+ subsets, TCRB CDR3s were moderately but significantly shorter in Type 1 diabetes patients. PCR might pick shorter templates more often, in the same way for patients and controls.

Reverse transcription of all isolated RNA meant that expressed TCRB transcripts were sequenced. TCRdb keeps only in-frame clones here, not all; method: immunoSEQ multiplex PCR. The sample lists some 130,000 clones, around 9% occurring once. About this clone itself: The antigen is not known.

Germline V gene sequence: CDR1 SGHNT, CDR2 YYREEE (reference sequence). The CDR3 runs to 16 residues. V was cut by 3 bases and J by 2 bases, with 17 bases left in between. Researchers reported sorting CD4+ naive, central memory, regulatory and stem cell-like memory cells via CD45RO/CCR7/CD25/CD127/CD95/CD27. Sequencing input: central memory CD4+ T cells from blood. The sequence came from a man aged 30-40 years with type 1 diabetes. The V gene is TRBV5-4, the J gene TRBJ1-2; tentative D call: TRBD1 (5 bases). The chain's CDR3 is CASSWGREGGNYGYTF. CDR3 in DNA: TGTGCCAGCAGCTGGGGCCGGGAGGGCGGAAACTATGGCTACACCTTC.